These 25 T cell receptor beta chains share one sample of origin, sequenced in a study of T cell responses to AZD1222 COVID-19 vaccine. Data came from immunoSEQ multiplex PCR; TCRdb stores just in-frame clones and leaves some out. The sample has 80,000 to 100,000 clones, 85% to 90% seen once; the top ten hold about 2.4%. The specimen was peripheral blood, collected 28 days after the second AZD1222 dose. The receptors come from an adult who received the AZD1222 COVID-19 vaccine.

The chain is built from TRBV5-6 and TRBJ1-2, with D possibly being TRBD1 (5 bases). V lost 1 base, J lost 2 bases, and 9 bases lay in between. This CDR3 spans 14 amino acids. Germline values: CDR1 SGHDT, CDR2 YYEEEE. Here the CDR3 reads CASSLPDSNYGYTF. DNA for the CDR3: TGTGCCAGCAGCTTGCCCGACAGCAACTATGGCTACACCTTC.

The V gene is TRBV4-1, the J gene TRBJ1-4; D is ambiguous. Trimming left V 1 base short and J 8 bases short, with 8 bases between. Germline loops: CDR1 MGHRA, CDR2 YSYEKL. This CDR3 has 13 amino acids. CDR3 region: CASSQGVFEKLFF. The CDR3 coding sequence is TGCGCCAGCAGCCAAGGGGTTTTCGAAAAACTGTTTTTT.

The rearrangement links TRBV3-1 (or the pseudogene TRBV3-2) to TRBJ1-2; D gene uncertain. Trimming took 0 bases from V and 4 from J, leaving 6 bases between them. This CDR3 region has 13 residues. Germline values: CDR1 LGHDT, CDR2 YNNKEL (reference sequence). Here the CDR3 DNA reads TGTGCCAGCAGCCAAGAGGGGAGCTATGGCTACACCTTC. This translates into CASSQEGSYGYTF.

The chain is built from TRBV10-2 and TRBJ1-4, with D perhaps TRBD1 (6 bases). The V end lost 3 bases, the J end lost 2 bases, and 13 bases lay between the germline ends. Germline lookup yields CDR1 WSHSY and CDR2 SAAADI. The CDR3 consists of 16 residues. In DNA form, the CDR3 reads TGCGCCAGCAGTGATTACAGGGAAACGACTAATGAAAAACTGTTTTTT. Encoded protein: CASSDYRETTNEKLFF.

The V gene is TRBV7-3, the J gene TRBJ1-1, with D unclear. With 1 base removed from V and 0 bases from J, the gap between germline ends came to 6 bases. The CDR3 contains 14 residues. Germline V gene data show CDR1 as SGHTA and CDR2 as FQGTGA. The CDR3 DNA follows: TGTGCCAGCAGCTTAATGGGGATGAACACTGAAGCTTTCTTT. Its translation: CASSLMGMNTEAFF.

With regard to this clone: One end of the junction does not line up with germline, which may come from a read error. V usage is TRBV5-1 and J usage is TRBJ2-4, with TRBD1 matching 7 bases. Per the germline V gene, CDR1 is SGHRS and CDR2 is YFSETQ. This CDR3 is built from 17 residues. In nucleotides, the CDR3 is TGCGCCAGCAGCCGTTTCCCCACCGGGACAGCCGAAAACATTCAGTACTTC. Translated, it gives CASSRFPTGTAENIQYF.

This chain joins TRBV11-2 and TRBJ1-2; possibly TRBD1 for D (5 bases). Germline V gene lookup returns CDR1 SGHAT and CDR2 FQNNGV. The CDR3 runs to 15 residues. The V end was cut by 1 base, the J end by 1 base, with 10 bases between. This chain's CDR3 is CASSLVRDRNYGYTF. Here the CDR3 DNA reads TGTGCCAGCAGCTTAGTCAGGGACCGTAACTATGGCTACACCTTC.

The CDR3 nucleotides are TGTGCCATCAGTGAAGGGGGTCGAGAGACCCAGTACTTC. Its translation is CAISEGGRETQYF. The chain uses TRBV10-3 and TRBJ2-5; a weak D match, TRBD1 (6 bases). CDR1 is ENHRY and CDR2 is SYGVKD in the germline V gene. CDR3 length: 13 amino acids. The V end was cut by 3 bases, the J end by 4 bases, with 9 bases between.

This rearrangement joins TRBV12-3 or TRBV12-4 to TRBJ1-2, with 8 bases that match TRBD1. This CDR3 spans 13 amino acids. The trim removed 5 bases at V and 8 bases at J, leaving 7 bases unmatched. This chain's CDR3 is CASSDRGAWGYTF. In DNA form, the CDR3 reads TGTGCCAGCAGTGACAGGGGCGCGTGGGGCTACACCTTC.

The chain carries TRBV29-1 and TRBJ1-1, with 9 bases identical to TRBD1. Losses at the gene ends were 7 bases for V and 4 bases for J; bases not matched to a gene: 10. Germline V gene sequence: CDR1 SQVTM, CDR2 ANQGSEA. The CDR3 has 14 residues. The CDR3 region has the DNA TGCAGCGCCAAACAGGGGGCGCTTACCACTGAAGCTTTCTTT. Translating it yields CSAKQGALTTEAFF.

This sequence joins TRBV2 and TRBJ1-2; possibly TRBD1 for D (6 bases). Trimming took off 3 bases at V and 8 bases at J, with 10 bases between the two ends. Germline values: CDR1 SNHLY, CDR2 FYNNEI. The CDR3 spans 12 residues. CDR3 residues: CASSDTGRGYTF. CDR3 DNA sequence: TGTGCCAGCAGTGATACAGGGCGCGGCTACACCTTC.

This chain links TRBV6-4 with TRBJ2-3, with 8 bases lining up with TRBD2. This CDR3 contains 13 residues. Germline loops: CDR1 MRHNA, CDR2 SNTAGT. V lost 4 bases to trimming and J lost 4 bases; unmatched junction nucleotides: 1. CDR3 amino acids: CASSVGGADTQYF. In nucleotides, the CDR3 is TGTGCCAGCAGTGTCGGGGGGGCAGATACGCAGTATTTT.

V usage is TRBV5-1 and J usage is TRBJ1-3, with D possibly TRBD1 on 5 matching bases. Germline assignment: CDR1 SGHRS and CDR2 YFSETQ. Trimming stripped 2 bases from V and 6 bases from J, with 9 bases between. The CDR3 has 13 amino acids. Written as DNA, the CDR3 is TGCGCCAGCAGCTTATCAGGGTTAAACACCATATATTTT. It specifies CASSLSGLNTIYF.

V is TRBV7-7 and J is TRBJ2-2; D perhaps matches TRBD2 (6 bases). This CDR3 is 14 amino acids long. Germline CDR1 SSHAT, CDR2 FNYEAQ (reference sequence). CDR3 in amino acids: CATRREANTGELFF. Written as DNA, the CDR3 is TGTGCTACTCGGAGGGAGGCGAACACCGGGGAGCTGTTTTTT.

The rearrangement links TRBV4-3 to TRBJ2-1, with TRBD2 as a possible D gene (5 bases). Germline V gene lookup returns CDR1 LGHNA and CDR2 YSLEER. This CDR3 comprises 16 residues. Trimming shortened V by 0 bases and J by 4 bases, and 13 bases separated the two germline ends. CDR3 bases: TGCGCCAGCAGCCAAGACCCCCCACTAGAATACAATGAGCAGTTCTTC. This codes for CASSQDPPLEYNEQFF.

J is TRBJ2-5 and V is TRBV7-3; D could derive from TRBD1 or TRBD2 (6 bases each). Trimming took off 4 bases at V and 5 bases at J, with 14 bases between the two ends. Germline V CDR1 and CDR2: SGHTA, FQGTGA. CDR3 length: 14 amino acids. CDR3 nucleotide sequence: TGTGCCAGCAGCTCCTGGGGGGCAGGGGAGACCCAGTACTTC. It specifies CASSSWGAGETQYF. Based on the CDR3 plus reference TRBV7-3 and TRBJ2-5, the full variable domain is GAGVSQTPSNKVTEKGKYVELRCDPISGHTALYWYRQSLGQGPEFLIYFQGTGAADDSGLPNDRFFAVRPEGSVSTLKIQRTERGDSAVYLCASSSWGAGETQYFGPGTRLLVL.

In its sample, this clone was seen a few times. This chain uses TRBV4-2 with TRBJ2-4; 10 bases fit TRBD2. CDR3 length equals 16 residues. J was trimmed by 6 bases and V by 0 bases; bases with no gene match: 5. From germline, CDR1 is LGHNA and CDR2 YNFKEQ. The chain's CDR3 is CASSQDDSGGANIQYF. The CDR3 region has the DNA TGTGCCAGCAGCCAAGATGACAGCGGGGGGGCAAACATTCAGTACTTC.

This rearrangement joins TRBV3-1 (or the pseudogene TRBV3-2) to TRBJ1-1; D gene uncertain. Germline V gives CDR1 LGHDT, CDR2 YNNKEL (reference sequence). Trimming removed 5 bases at V and 3 bases at J, with 10 bases between. This CDR3 region has 13 residues. The CDR3 spells CASSVVRDTEAFF. The CDR3 nucleotides are TGTGCCAGCAGCGTAGTGAGGGACACTGAAGCTTTCTTT.

This chain links TRBV19 with TRBJ1-3; D is perhaps TRBD1 (5 bases). The germline gives CDR1 LNHDA, CDR2 SQIVND (reference sequence). V shed 3 bases and J shed 0 bases, with 15 bases lying between them. The CDR3 has 17 amino acids. The CDR3 loop is CASSILAGRYSGNTIYF. CDR3 bases: TGTGCCAGTAGTATCCTAGCAGGGCGCTACTCTGGAAACACCATATATTTT.

This clone has a single count. The chain is built from TRBV6-5 and TRBJ1-2; unclear D gene. This CDR3 region has 15 residues. Per the germline V gene, CDR1 is MNHEY and CDR2 is SVGAGI. Deletions cut 0 bases from V and 6 bases from J, with 14 bases between. The CDR3 loop is CASSYSPFTRDGYTF. The CDR3 DNA sequence: TGTGCCAGCAGTTACTCTCCCTTCACCCGGGATGGCTACACCTTC.

The V and J genes are TRBV30 and TRBJ1-4; maybe TRBD1 (5 bases). V dropped 2 bases and J dropped 5 bases, with 12 bases sitting between them. The CDR3 has 14 residues. Germline CDR1 is GTSNPN and CDR2 is SVGIG (reference sequence). The CDR3 loop is CAWSRDRENEKLFF. The CDR3 nucleotides read TGTGCCTGGAGTAGGGACCGGGAGAATGAAAAACTGTTTTTT.

The V call is TRBV13, the J call TRBJ1-2; no firm D call. Germline V gene data show CDR1 as PRHDT and CDR2 as FYEKMQ (reference sequence). Deletions cut 5 bases from V and 0 bases from J, with 13 bases between. The CDR3 contains 15 residues. The CDR3 sequence: CASSPTADTNYGYTF. The CDR3, as DNA: TGTGCCAGCAGCCCCACGGCAGACACTAACTATGGCTACACCTTC.

This chain connects TRBV7-9 to TRBJ1-2; D unresolved. The CDR3 has 15 residues. CDR1 is SEHNR, CDR2 FQNEAQ, per germline (reference sequence). Trimming left V 4 bases short and J 0 bases short, with 12 bases between. The CDR3 reads CASSSDRGANYGYTF. The CDR3 DNA reads TGTGCCAGCAGCTCAGACCGGGGAGCTAACTATGGCTACACCTTC.

The V gene is TRBV27, the J gene TRBJ2-3; TRBD2 agrees at 15 bases. Trimming cost V 4 bases and J 4 bases; bases outside gene matches: 6. CDR3 length equals 17 residues. The germline V gene encodes CDR1 MNHEY and CDR2 SMNVEV (reference sequence). The CDR3 is CASSSPGLAGGPDTQYF. CDR3 coding DNA: TGTGCCAGCAGTTCCCCGGGACTAGCGGGGGGACCAGATACGCAGTATTTT.

The chain employs TRBV5-1 and TRBJ1-4; no clear D. The CDR3 extends over 13 amino acids. Germline assignment: CDR1 SGHRS and CDR2 YFSETQ. V shed 0 bases and J shed 8 bases, with 8 bases lying between them. CDR3 DNA sequence: TGCGCCAGCAGCTTGGCGGATGGGGAAAAACTGTTTTTT. Translation: CASSLADGEKLFF.